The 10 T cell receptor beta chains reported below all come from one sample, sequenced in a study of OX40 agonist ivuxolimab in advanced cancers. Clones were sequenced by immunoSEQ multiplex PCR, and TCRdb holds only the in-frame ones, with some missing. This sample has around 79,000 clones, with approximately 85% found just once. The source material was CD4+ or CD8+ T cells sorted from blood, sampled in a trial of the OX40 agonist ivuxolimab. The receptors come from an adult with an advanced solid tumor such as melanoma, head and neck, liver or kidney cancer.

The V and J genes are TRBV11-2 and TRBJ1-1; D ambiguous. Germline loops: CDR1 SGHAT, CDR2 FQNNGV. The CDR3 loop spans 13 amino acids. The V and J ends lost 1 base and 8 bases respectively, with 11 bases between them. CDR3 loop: CASSLARQTEAFF. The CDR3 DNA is TGTGCCAGCAGCTTAGCACGGCAGACCGAAGCTTTCTTT.

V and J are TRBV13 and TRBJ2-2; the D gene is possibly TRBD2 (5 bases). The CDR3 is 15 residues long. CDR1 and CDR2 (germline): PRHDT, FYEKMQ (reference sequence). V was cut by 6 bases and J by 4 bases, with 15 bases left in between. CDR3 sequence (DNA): TGTGCCAGCAGAGAACTAGGGTCCAGCACCGGGGAGCTGTTTTTT. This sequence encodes CASRELGSSTGELFF.

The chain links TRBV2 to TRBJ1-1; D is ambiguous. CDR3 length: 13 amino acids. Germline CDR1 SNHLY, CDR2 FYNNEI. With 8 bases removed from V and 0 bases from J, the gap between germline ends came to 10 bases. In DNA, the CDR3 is TGTGCCAGCGGTACAGACTTGAACACTGAAGCTTTCTTT. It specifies CASGTDLNTEAFF.

The CDR3 region has the DNA TGTGCCAGCAGCCCCGGGGGGGCGGGGCAAGAGACCCAGTACTTC. Translation gives CASSPGGAGQETQYF. V is TRBV7-9 and J is TRBJ2-5; 8 nucleotides agree with TRBD2. CDR1 and CDR2 from the germline V gene are SEHNR and FQNEAQ (reference sequence). The trim removed 5 bases at V and 2 bases at J, leaving 7 bases unmatched. The CDR3 is made up of 15 amino acids.

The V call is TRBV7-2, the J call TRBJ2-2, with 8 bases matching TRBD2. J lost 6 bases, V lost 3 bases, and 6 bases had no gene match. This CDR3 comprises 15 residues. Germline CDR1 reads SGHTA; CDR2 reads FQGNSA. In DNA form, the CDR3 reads TGTGCCAGCAGCTTTTCGCGGGGGGCCTCCGGGGAGCTGTTTTTT. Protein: CASSFSRGASGELFF. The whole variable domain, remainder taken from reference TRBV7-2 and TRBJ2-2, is GAGVSQSPSNKVTEKGKDVELRCDPISGHTALYWYRQSLGQGLEFLIYFQGNSAPDKSGLPSDRFSAERTGGSVSTLTIQRTQQEDSAVYLCASSFSRGASGELFFGEGSRLTVL.

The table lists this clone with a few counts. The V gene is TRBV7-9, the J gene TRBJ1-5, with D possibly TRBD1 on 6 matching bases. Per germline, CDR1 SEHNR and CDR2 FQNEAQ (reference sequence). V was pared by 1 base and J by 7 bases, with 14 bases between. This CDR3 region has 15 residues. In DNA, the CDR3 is TGTGCCAGCAGCTTAGGAAACAGGGCGGGCCAGCCCCAGCATTTT. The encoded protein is CASSLGNRAGQPQHF.

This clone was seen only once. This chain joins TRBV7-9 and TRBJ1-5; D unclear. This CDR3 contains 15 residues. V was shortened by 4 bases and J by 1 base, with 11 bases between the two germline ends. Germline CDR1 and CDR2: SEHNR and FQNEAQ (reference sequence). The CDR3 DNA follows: TGTGCCAGCAGCTGGTACGACGGCAGCAATCAGCCCCAGCATTTT. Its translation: CASSWYDGSNQPQHF.

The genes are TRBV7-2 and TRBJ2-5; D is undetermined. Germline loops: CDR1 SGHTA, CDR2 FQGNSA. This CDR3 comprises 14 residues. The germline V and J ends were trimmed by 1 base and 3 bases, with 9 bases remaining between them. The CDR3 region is CASSLVLGKETQYF. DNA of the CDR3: TGTGCCAGCAGCTTAGTTTTGGGCAAAGAGACCCAGTACTTC.

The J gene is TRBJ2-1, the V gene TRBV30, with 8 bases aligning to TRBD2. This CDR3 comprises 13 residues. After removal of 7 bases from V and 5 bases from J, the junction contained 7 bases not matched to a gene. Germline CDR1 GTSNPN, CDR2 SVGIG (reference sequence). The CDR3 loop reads CASRGGEHNEQFF. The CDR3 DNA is TGTGCCTCCCGGGGGGGGGAACACAATGAGCAGTTCTTC.

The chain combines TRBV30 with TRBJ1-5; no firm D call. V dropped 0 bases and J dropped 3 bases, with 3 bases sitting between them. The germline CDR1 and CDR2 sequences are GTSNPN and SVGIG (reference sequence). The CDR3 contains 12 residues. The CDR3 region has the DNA TGTGCCTGGAGTGTATACAATCAGCCCCAGCATTTT. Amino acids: CAWSVYNQPQHF.